This entry lists 9 T cell receptor beta chains sequenced from one sample in a study of blood T cells in healthy people across ages. Alongside a J-beta primer mix, a sample-barcoded 5' primer served in a second PCR lasting about 7 to 12 cycles. TCRdb independently ran MiXCR on the 5' RACE reads; one entry per CDR3 protein. The sample yields 1.4 million or so distinct CDR3 sequences, 35% to 45% seen once. The sequencing input was blood. The receptors come from a woman in her late teens or twenties in good health.

The V call is TRBV6-2 or TRBV6-3, the J call TRBJ1-5; the D gene is possibly TRBD1 (5 bases). Between the trimmed V and J ends, which lost 7 bases and 5 bases, there was a span of 12 bases. This CDR3 spans 13 amino acids. Per germline, CDR1 MNHEY and CDR2 SVGEGT. Here the CDR3 reads CASNQGPYQPQHF. In DNA, the CDR3 is TGTGCCAGCAACCAGGGACCCTATCAGCCCCAGCATTTT.

The V gene is TRBV3-1, the J gene TRBJ2-7, with unresolved D. CDR1 LGHDT and CDR2 YNNKEL come from the germline V gene (reference sequence). CDR3 size: 12 residues. V was pared by 3 bases and J by 3 bases, with 6 bases between. The CDR3 loop reads CASSHAHYEQYF. Written as DNA, the CDR3 is TGTGCCAGCAGCCACGCGCACTACGAGCAGTACTTC.

In the case of this clonotype: The junction differs from germline at one of its ends, possibly a read error. The rearrangement joins TRBV9 to TRBJ1-5; D is undetermined. This CDR3 is built from 14 residues. CDR1 is SGDLS, CDR2 YYNGEE, per germline. CDR3 bases: TGTGCCAGCAGCGTAGGGGGAAGTAATCAGCCCCGGCATTTT. Translation: CASSVGGSNQPRHF.

CDR3 protein: CASSQEKEYTEAFF. The CDR3 DNA reads as TGTGCCAGCAGCCAAGAAAAGGAATACACTGAAGCTTTCTTT. The rearrangement joins TRBV4-2 to TRBJ1-1; no reliable D call. Germline assignment: CDR1 LGHNA and CDR2 YNFKEQ. The CDR3 loop spans 14 amino acids. V was pared by 0 bases and J by 3 bases, with 8 bases between.

This clonotype was observed at least ten times. V gene TRBV29-1 combines with J gene TRBJ2-4; D might be TRBD1 (5 bases). The V gene lost 0 bases and the J gene lost 6 bases, with 9 bases spanning the gap. The CDR3 is 13 amino acids. Germline lookup yields CDR1 SQVTM and CDR2 ANQGSEA. In DNA, the CDR3 is TGCAGCGTTGAAGATGGGGCCCCAAACATTCAGTACTTC. Residues: CSVEDGAPNIQYF.

J is TRBJ1-2 and V is TRBV3-1; weak D call: TRBD1 (5 bases). The CDR3 has 13 residues. The germline V gene has CDR1 LGHDT and CDR2 YNNKEL (reference sequence). The V end lost 4 bases, the J end lost 6 bases, and 12 bases lay between the germline ends. The CDR3 DNA sequence: TGTGCCAGCAGCCGACAGCTTCGGGATGGCTACACCTTC. It yields the protein CASSRQLRDGYTF.

V and J are TRBV4-1 and TRBJ2-7, with 7 bases that match TRBD2. Germline values: CDR1 MGHRA, CDR2 YSYEKL. The CDR3 has 15 amino acids. The trim removed 1 base at V and 2 bases at J, leaving 5 bases unmatched. The CDR3 coding sequence is TGCGCCAGCAGCCAAGGAAGCGGGGAAACCTACGAGCAGTACTTC. Translating it yields CASSQGSGETYEQYF.

V and J are TRBV27 and TRBJ2-5; the match to TRBD2 covers 10 bases. The CDR3 extends over 14 amino acids. Germline CDR1 MNHEY, CDR2 SMNVEV (reference sequence). J was trimmed by 5 bases and V by 6 bases; bases with no gene match: 6. The CDR3 is CASRPAGGLETQYF. The CDR3 DNA follows: TGTGCCAGCAGACCAGCGGGGGGGCTTGAGACCCAGTACTTC.

This clonotype was counted between two and nine times. The V gene is TRBV2, the J gene TRBJ2-2; D call uncertain. V gave up 3 bases and J gave up 6 bases, with 8 bases separating them. Germline values: CDR1 SNHLY, CDR2 FYNNEI. The CDR3 contains 13 residues. CDR3 nucleotide sequence: TGTGCCAGCAGTGACCGGGCCGCCGGGGAGCTGTTTTTT. It specifies CASSDRAAGELFF.